This paragraph reports one T cell receptor (beta chain). The target antigen is unknown. The data were taken from a study of a mutant IDH1 vaccine in newly diagnosed glioma. Germline loops: CDR1 GTSNPN, CDR2 SVGIG (reference sequence). Trimming at V came to 3 bases and at J to 6 bases, leaving 2 bases not matched to a gene. CDR3 size: 14 residues. TCRdb's table, derived via immunoSEQ multiplex PCR, lists solely in-frame clones and lacks some. Of roughly 10,000 clones in the sample, about 91% were seen once. Regarding time point: week 23, last vaccination. In every dose of vaccine, 300 ug of mutant IDH1 20-mer peptide was given alongside topical imiquimod.

The source is a woman in her forties with glioma. Some clones in this sample may be carry-over from other donors' samples. Sequencing was performed on PBMCs, taken from a glioma patient whose treatment included an IDH1 peptide vaccine. The chain uses TRBV30 and TRBJ2-1; TRBD2 agrees at 13 bases. The CDR3 nucleotides are TGTGCCTGGAGAGGACTAGCGGGGGCCAATGAGCAGTTCTTC. Amino acid sequence: CAWRGLAGANEQFF.